One sample yielded the 5 T cell receptor beta chains listed below, sequenced in a study of T cells in women clearing cervical HPV infection. Sequencing used immunoSEQ multiplex PCR; TCRdb keeps in-frame clones, though not all of them. The sample table includes more than 20,000 clones. The sample comprised blood buffy coat. The receptor set was obtained from a woman aged 18-69 years with a cervical HPV16 infection that either progressed to CIN3+ or cleared (not recorded which).

In regard to this clone: With the read ending 3 residues before the CDR3 end, the germline J gene is used to fill in that end. The V gene is TRBV20-1, the J gene TRBJ2-3, with 12 bases matching TRBD2. There are 17 residues in the CDR3. V was pared by 5 bases and J by 2 bases, with 11 bases of the junction left unmatched. From germline, CDR1 is DFQATT and CDR2 SNEGSKA (reference sequence). The CDR3 protein is CSARSSGRAGNTDTQYF. The CDR3 bases that were read are TGCAGTGCTCGGTCTAGCGGGAGGGCCGGAAACACAGATACG.

For this clone: With the read ending 3 residues before the CDR3 end, the germline J gene is used to fill in that end. This rearrangement joins TRBV11-2 to TRBJ1-2, with a weak D call TRBD1 (6 bases). The CDR3 extends over 14 amino acids. CDR1 and CDR2 (germline): SGHAT, FQNNGV. This CDR3 is CASGLWGGGKGYTF. The part of the CDR3 DNA that was read is TGTGCCAGCGGCCTATGGGGGGGCGGTAAAGGG.

On this clone: The sequenced fragment ends 3 residues before the CDR3 boundary, so the rest is inferred from the germline J gene. V gene TRBV10-3 combines with J gene TRBJ2-7, with D possibly TRBD1 on 6 matching bases. The CDR3 runs to 17 residues. Trimming took 6 bases from V and 2 from J, leaving 23 bases between them. Germline CDR1 reads ENHRY; CDR2 reads SYGVKD. The CDR3 sequence: CAIRSPGTGSSTYEQYF. The CDR3 bases that were read are TGTGCCATCAGATCCCCAGGAACAGGGTCATCAACCTACGAG.

Points on this clone: The read comes to an end 3 residues before the CDR3 does, leaving the germline J gene to fill in the end. V usage is TRBV13 and J usage is TRBJ2-7, with 9 bases that match TRBD1. Germline V gene sequence: CDR1 PRHDT, CDR2 FYEKMQ (reference sequence). V gave up 3 bases and J gave up 6 bases; unmatched junction bases: 3. The CDR3 spans 13 residues. The CDR3 loop is CASSLGDRVEQYF. CDR3 bases read: TGTGCCAGCAGCTTGGGGGACAGGGTCGAG.

About this clone itself: Read coverage stops 3 residues before the CDR3 terminus; the germline J gene supplies the remainder. V gene TRBV20-1 combines with J gene TRBJ1-5; possible D gene TRBD1, 6 bases. This CDR3 is 13 amino acids long. CDR1 is DFQATT, CDR2 SNEGSKA, per germline (reference sequence). V was cut by 0 bases and J by 6 bases, with 9 bases left in between. CDR3 loop: CSARDTGLQPQHF. The sequenced CDR3 bases are TGCAGTGCTAGAGATACAGGGCTTCAGCCC.